This TCR beta chain derives from a study of shared clonotypes between healthy human individuals. Study-wide findings and caveats: Clonotype sharing among the donors was expected to vary with sequencing depth. Genetic and exposure-history diversity was limited by the few donors.

Note on this clone: Its specificity is not known.

Genomic DNA belonging to each subset was distributed in equal measure over several immunoSEQ plates. In the original analysis: Quality scores were absent from the junction-only immunoSEQ sequences, so filtering differed. The data were produced by immunoSEQ multiplex PCR, yet TCRdb's version contains in-frame clones alone and is incomplete. V, J and clone size were drawn from that table, and D and trimming were deduced from the DNA. The data hold approximately 530,000 clones, with less than 96% observed a single time. Sequenced: naive CD4+ T cells sorted from blood. Subset noted: CD45RA+ positively selected. The clonotype was recovered from a woman aged 25 to 45 in good health.

The CDR3 sequence: CASSSNTGELFF. Written as DNA, the CDR3 is TGTGCCAGCAGCTCCAACACCGGGGAGCTGTTTTTT. This rearrangement joins TRBV11-2 to TRBJ2-2; D not resolved. CDR1 and CDR2 from the germline V gene are SGHAT and FQNNGV. The CDR3 is 12 amino acids. Trimming took off 4 bases at V and 2 bases at J, with 2 bases between the two ends.